The 32 T cell receptor beta chains given below trace back to one sample, sequenced in a study of cytomegalovirus exposure and HLA in healthy donors. PCR involved 60 Vbeta and 13 Jbeta primers. Sequenced by immunoSEQ multiplex PCR; TCRdb stores in-frame clones only, minus some. The sample includes 120,000 or so clones, 65% to 80% of them seen just once. The sequenced sample consisted of PBMCs. The receptor set was obtained from a man in his 60s in good health and CMV-seropositive.

The V and J genes are TRBV7-2 and TRBJ2-1; 7 nucleotides match TRBD1. CDR1 is SGHTA and CDR2 is FQGNSA in the germline V gene. Trimming at V came to 3 bases and at J to 5 bases, leaving 1 base not matched to a gene. The CDR3 extends over 13 amino acids. The CDR3 protein is CASSLGQNNEQFF. CDR3 sequence (DNA): TGTGCCAGCAGCTTGGGACAGAACAATGAGCAGTTCTTC. Complete variable domain (other parts from reference TRBV7-2 and TRBJ2-1): GAGVSQSPSNKVTEKGKDVELRCDPISGHTALYWYRQSLGQGLEFLIYFQGNSAPDKSGLPSDRFSAERTGGSVSTLTIQRTQQEDSAVYLCASSLGQNNEQFFGPGTRLTVL.

The gene calls are TRBV11-2 and TRBJ2-7; TRBD1 might be the D (5 bases). The germline V and J ends were trimmed by 5 bases and 2 bases, with 19 bases remaining between them. Germline CDR1 SGHAT, CDR2 FQNNGV. The CDR3 has 16 amino acids. Here the CDR3 reads CASSTHRRTHTYEQYF. The CDR3 DNA sequence: TGTGCCAGCAGCACTCACAGGCGGACCCACACCTACGAGCAGTACTTC.

This clone has only a few counts. This chain connects TRBV5-1 to TRBJ2-5, with 11 nucleotides matching TRBD2. Losses at the gene ends were 0 bases for V and 2 bases for J; bases not matched to a gene: 6. CDR1 SGHRS and CDR2 YFSETQ come from the germline V gene. This CDR3 has 17 residues. The CDR3 loop reads CASSLVLAGGLQETQYF. The CDR3 nucleotides are TGCGCCAGCAGCTTGGTGCTAGCGGGGGGACTGCAAGAGACCCAGTACTTC.

J is TRBJ1-3 and V is TRBV6-1, with a tentative D call TRBD1 (5 bases). Germline CDR1 and CDR2: MNHNS and SASEGT. The CDR3 runs 14 residues. Trimming took 3 bases from V and 3 from J, leaving 9 bases between them. CDR3 bases: TGTGCCAGCAGTGAGAAGGACATTGGAAACACCATATATTTT. Translating gives CASSEKDIGNTIYF.

The chain joins TRBV12-5 to TRBJ2-1, with 9 nucleotides matching TRBD2. The germline CDR1 and CDR2 sequences are LGHNT and FRNRAP. Germline trimming cut 6 bases from V and 8 bases from J; bases unmatched to any gene: 8. The CDR3 sequence is 14 residues long. Here the CDR3 reads CASGTSGHTDEQFF. CDR3 DNA sequence: TGTGCTAGTGGGACTAGCGGCCATACAGATGAGCAGTTCTTC.

This clone was seen only a few times. The chain links TRBV10-3 to TRBJ1-5; no clear D gene. V lost 3 bases and J lost 0, with 3 bases in between. CDR3 size: 13 residues. Germline CDR1 reads ENHRY; CDR2 reads SYGVKD. This CDR3 reads CAISDNSNQPQHF. The DNA for the CDR3 is TGTGCCATCAGTGACAATAGCAATCAGCCCCAGCATTTT.

The rearrangement joins TRBV25-1 to TRBJ1-5; D unclear. Deletions cut 3 bases from V and 0 bases from J, with 12 bases between. The CDR3 has 16 residues. The germline gives CDR1 MGHDK, CDR2 SYGVNS. CDR3 region: CASSDSNSYSNQPQHF. The CDR3 DNA reads TGTGCCAGCAGTGATTCGAACAGTTATAGCAATCAGCCCCAGCATTTT.

The gene calls are TRBV11-1 and TRBJ1-1; 7 nucleotides agree with TRBD1. CDR1 is SGHAT and CDR2 is FQDESV in the germline V gene (reference sequence). The CDR3 has 13 residues. The junction had 4 bases not matched to a gene; V was cut back by 5 bases and J by 4 bases. In DNA form, the CDR3 reads TGTGCCAGCAGCCCCCGGACAGGCACTGAAGCTTTCTTT. Translating gives CASSPRTGTEAFF.

The chain uses TRBV5-1 and TRBJ1-5; TRBD1 aligns across 7 bases. V lost 0 bases, J lost 6 bases, and 6 bases stayed unmatched. Germline lookup yields CDR1 SGHRS and CDR2 YFSETQ. The CDR3 is 15 residues long. DNA for the CDR3: TGCGCCAGCAGCTTGGGGACAGGAGGCGGTCAGCCCCAGCATTTT. It yields the protein CASSLGTGGGQPQHF.

Turning to this clone: The junction shows a germline mismatch at one end, possibly a read error. The V and J genes are TRBV27 and TRBJ1-2; a weak D match, TRBD1 (5 bases). This CDR3 spans 15 amino acids. Germline CDR1 MNHEY, CDR2 SMNVEV (reference sequence). In DNA form, the CDR3 reads TGTGCCAGCAGTTTAAAGAGCGTAGGGGCTCATGGCTACGCCTTC. This gives the protein CASSLKSVGAHGYAF.

This clone appeared once. The chain recombines TRBV5-1 with TRBJ2-2; the D gene is possibly TRBD2 (6 bases). Germline V CDR1 and CDR2: SGHRS, YFSETQ. This CDR3 is built from 16 residues. The V gene lost 4 bases and the J gene lost 6 bases, with 19 bases spanning the gap. The CDR3 DNA reads as TGCGCCAGCAGCCCGGCCGGGGCTAGCGTCGCCGGGGAGCTGTTTTTT. Its protein product is CASSPAGASVAGELFF.

The J gene is TRBJ1-5, the V gene TRBV4-1, with no clear D. The CDR3 totals 15 residues. Germline V gives CDR1 MGHRA, CDR2 YSYEKL. V lost 1 base, J lost 5 bases, and 12 bases lay in between. DNA for the CDR3: TGCGCCAGCAGCCAAGTTCACTCTCGGGATCAGCCCCAGCATTTT. This codes for CASSQVHSRDQPQHF.

This rearrangement joins TRBV5-1 to TRBJ1-1; D ambiguous. Trimming shortened V by 0 bases and J by 0 bases, and 6 bases separated the two germline ends. This CDR3 has 14 residues. Germline CDR1 reads SGHRS; CDR2 reads YFSETQ. CDR3 DNA: TGCGCCAGCAGCTTGGACAGAATGAACACTGAAGCTTTCTTT. This codes for CASSLDRMNTEAFF.

The rearrangement joins TRBV11-2 to TRBJ2-6; 7 bases match TRBD1. The CDR3 is 17 residues long. Germline loops: CDR1 SGHAT, CDR2 FQNNGV. The J segment lost 2 bases and the V segment lost 5 bases, leaving 9 bases of the junction unmatched. Here the CDR3 DNA reads TGTGCCAGCAGCCCGATGACAGGGCTTACTGGGGCCAACGTCCTGACTTTC. Translation gives CASSPMTGLTGANVLTF.

This clone was counted a single time. This rearrangement joins TRBV7-9 to TRBJ2-1; 8 nucleotides line up with TRBD2. After removal of 1 base from V and 0 bases from J, the junction contained 5 bases not matched to a gene. This CDR3 comprises 17 residues. CDR1 and CDR2 from the germline V gene are SEHNR and FQNEAQ (reference sequence). CDR3 sequence reads: CASSLGSSGFSYNEQFF. Written as DNA, the CDR3 is TGTGCCAGCAGCTTAGGTTCTAGCGGGTTCTCCTACAATGAGCAGTTCTTC.

The rearrangement uses TRBV5-4 and TRBJ2-7, with TRBD2 matching over 9 bases. J was trimmed by 3 bases and V by 0 bases; bases with no gene match: 7. The CDR3 length is 16 residues. The germline gives CDR1 SGHNT, CDR2 YYREEE (reference sequence). In nucleotides, the CDR3 is TGTGCCAGCAGCTTGGGGTTAGCGGGGGCAGACTACGAGCAGTACTTC. It codes for CASSLGLAGADYEQYF. Filled out from reference TRBV5-4 and TRBJ2-7, the complete variable domain reads ETGVTQSPTHLIKTRGQQVTLRCSSQSGHNTVSWYQQALGQGPQFIFQYYREEENGRGNFPPRFSGLQFPNYSSELNVNALELDDSALYLCASSLGLAGADYEQYFGPGTRLTVT.

CDR3: CASSRWTLYNSPLHF. The CDR3 nucleotides read TGTGCCAGCAGTCGTTGGACTCTCTATAATTCACCCCTCCACTTT. V and J are TRBV5-4 and TRBJ1-6; D remains unclear. The length of the CDR3 is 15 residues. Trimming took off 5 bases at V and 3 bases at J, with 12 bases between the two ends. Germline CDR1 is SGHNT and CDR2 is YYREEE (reference sequence).

The table lists this clone with a few counts. The V and J genes are TRBV27 and TRBJ1-6; D unclear. CDR3 length: 12 residues. CDR1 is MNHEY, CDR2 SMNVEV, per germline (reference sequence). The V and J ends lost 6 bases and 6 bases respectively, with 6 bases between them. The CDR3: CASSPRNSPLHF. CDR3 DNA: TGTGCCAGCAGCCCGCGTAATTCACCCCTCCACTTT.

This sequence joins TRBV11-1 and TRBJ2-5, with a tentative D call TRBD2 (7 bases). The ends were cut back, 5 bases at V and 4 bases at J, with 14 bases in the middle. CDR1 and CDR2 (germline): SGHAT, FQDESV (reference sequence). This CDR3 spans 14 amino acids. CDR3 in DNA: TGTGCCAGCAGCCCCGAGGGGGGGCGAGAGACCCAGTACTTC. Amino acid sequence: CASSPEGGRETQYF.

This rearrangement joins TRBV4-2 to TRBJ2-5, with 8 bases that match TRBD2. The tail of the sequence fits TRBJ2-7 better, so the J call may be wrong. The CDR3 totals 23 residues. Germline V lookup: CDR1 LGHNA, CDR2 YNFKEQ. In nucleotides, the CDR3 is TGTGCCAGCAGCCAGGGCGAAGCGGGAGAAGGAGGTCGAAGGGAAACGGAGGACTACGAGCAGTACTTC. It specifies CASSQGEAGEGGRRETEDYEQYF.

The chain links TRBV19 to TRBJ1-5, with a tentative D call TRBD1 (5 bases). This CDR3 is built from 14 residues. The germline V gene has CDR1 LNHDA and CDR2 SQIVND (reference sequence). V was pared by 3 bases and J by 6 bases, with 12 bases between. CDR3 DNA sequence: TGTGCCAGTAGTATGGTCGGGGGTACTCAGCCCCAGCATTTT. This codes for CASSMVGGTQPQHF.

The chain uses TRBV28 and TRBJ2-7; TRBD2 is a possible D gene (6 bases). Germline V gene lookup returns CDR1 MDHEN and CDR2 SYDVKM. The V end lost 5 bases, the J end lost 3 bases, and 17 bases lay between the germline ends. The CDR3 spans 15 residues. In DNA, the CDR3 is TGTGCCAGCAGTGTTCCGGGACTGCGTCTCTACGAGCAGTACTTC. Translating gives CASSVPGLRLYEQYF.

This clone appeared a single time. The gene calls are TRBV27 and TRBJ2-1; D perhaps matches TRBD2 (6 bases). The CDR3 consists of 14 residues. CDR1 is MNHEY and CDR2 is SMNVEV in the germline V gene (reference sequence). V was pared by 5 bases and J by 8 bases, with 16 bases between. The CDR3, as DNA: TGTGCCAGCAGTAGGCCGTCGGGGGTAGATGAGCAGTTCTTC. As protein: CASSRPSGVDEQFF.

The chain links TRBV11-2 to TRBJ2-5; the D gene is possibly TRBD2 (6 bases). Germline CDR1 SGHAT, CDR2 FQNNGV. The CDR3 consists of 11 residues. The germline V and J ends were trimmed by 5 bases and 14 bases, with 15 bases remaining between them. Written as DNA, the CDR3 is TGTGCCAGCAGCCCTGATGCGGGGCTCTACTTC. This encodes CASSPDAGLYF. The variable domain in full, with the rest retrieved from reference TRBV11-2 and TRBJ2-5, is EAGVAQSPRYKIIEKRQSVAFWCNPISGHATLYWYQQILGQGPKLLIQFQNNGVVDDSQLPKDRFSAERLKGVDSTLKIQPAKLEDSAVYLCASSPDAGLYFGPGTRLLVL.

The rearrangement joins TRBV28 to TRBJ1-1; tentative D call: TRBD1 (6 bases). Per germline, CDR1 MDHEN and CDR2 SYDVKM. Trimming shortened V by 4 bases and J by 1 base, and 13 bases separated the two germline ends. The CDR3 runs to 15 residues. For the CDR3, the DNA is TGTGCCAGCAGTTCCCCTCCGACAGGGAACACTGAAGCTTTCTTT. Residues: CASSSPPTGNTEAFF.

The rearrangement joins TRBV12-5 to TRBJ2-1, with D possibly matching TRBD1 (6 bases). Germline V gene data show CDR1 as LGHNT and CDR2 as FRNRAP. Trimming removed 2 bases from V and 10 bases from J, with 12 bases in between. The CDR3 extends over 13 amino acids. The CDR3 spells CASGLPRGGEQFF. CDR3 bases: TGTGCTAGTGGTTTGCCCAGGGGTGGCGAGCAGTTCTTC.

The J gene is TRBJ1-1, the V gene TRBV19; 7 bases line up with TRBD1. The germline CDR1 and CDR2 sequences are LNHDA and SQIVND (reference sequence). CDR3 length equals 13 residues. V was pared by 6 bases and J by 1 base, with 2 bases of the junction left unmatched. This CDR3 is CASSGTANTEAFF. CDR3 coding DNA: TGTGCCAGTAGCGGGACAGCGAACACTGAAGCTTTCTTT.

The CDR3 region has the DNA TGTGCCTGGAACATAAACGGGGGTGTTGAAAAACTGTTTTTT. Its protein product is CAWNINGGVEKLFF. This rearrangement joins TRBV30 to TRBJ1-4; tentatively, D is TRBD1 (5 bases). This CDR3 contains 14 residues. CDR1 and CDR2 from the germline V gene are GTSNPN and SVGIG (reference sequence). Trimming took off 4 bases at V and 7 bases at J, with 16 bases between the two ends.

This clone came up a few times. The gene calls are TRBV2 and TRBJ2-7; D may be TRBD2 (5 bases). The CDR3 consists of 13 residues. The V gene's germline CDR1 is SNHLY and CDR2 FYNNEI. Trimming cost V 5 bases and J 4 bases, with 12 bases left between them. CDR3 DNA sequence: TGTGCCAGCAGTCGGACTGTCGAGTACGAGCAGTACTTC. This gives the protein CASSRTVEYEQYF.

The J gene is TRBJ2-5, the V gene TRBV13; TRBD1 matches at 8 bases. The CDR3 is 17 residues long. Germline V gene data show CDR1 as PRHDT and CDR2 as FYEKMQ (reference sequence). V lost 4 bases to trimming and J lost 2 bases; unmatched junction nucleotides: 12. CDR3 bases: TGTGCCAGCAGCTCCAATCGACAGGGGAGAACGCAAGAGACCCAGTACTTC. This sequence encodes CASSSNRQGRTQETQYF.

The chain recombines TRBV7-9 with TRBJ2-1; 15 positions match TRBD2. Germline V CDR1 and CDR2: SEHNR, FQNEAQ (reference sequence). The ends lost 5 bases at V and 8 bases at J; junction bases unmatched: 7. CDR3 size: 16 residues. The CDR3 DNA sequence: TGTGCCAGCAGCCGGACTAGCGGGGGGGAGTGGGATGAGCAGTTCTTC. Its protein is CASSRTSGGEWDEQFF.

This CDR3 is CASSLERGGVWDTQYF. In DNA, the CDR3 is TGTGCCAGCAGCTTAGAACGAGGGGGAGTATGGGATACGCAGTATTTT. V and J are TRBV11-2 and TRBJ2-3, with D possibly matching TRBD1 (6 bases). Germline V CDR1 and CDR2: SGHAT, FQNNGV. The CDR3 is made up of 16 amino acids. Trimming removed 0 bases at V and 6 bases at J, with 16 bases between.